This entry describes one TCR beta chain. Its antigen is undetermined. Unstimulated Tregs (CD4+CD25+CD127-) and CD4+CD25- non-Tregs were sorted from PBMCs. Before regulatory T cell sorting, thawed PBMCs rested overnight at 37°C in roughly 190 IU/ml IL-2. Assay: immunoSEQ multiplex PCR; the TCRdb copy retains only in-frame clones and omits some. The sample has about 78,000 clones; more than 85% are singletons. The source of the sample is a study of Tregs in tolerant kidney transplant recipients. The study, taken as a whole, reports: In tolerant patients, donor-specific Tregs outgrew total Tregs, suggesting antigen-driven expansion. The small number of patients limits these findings pending further validation.

Per germline, CDR1 KGHSH and CDR2 LQKENI. V gave up 4 bases and J gave up 0 bases, with 10 bases separating them. This CDR3 region has 15 residues. The receptor was isolated from a human donor who received a combined kidney and bone marrow transplant. The sequenced sample was Tregs from blood, obtained before the transplant. The chain has TRBV18 and TRBJ1-5; D is unclear. The CDR3 spells CASSRTKDSNQPQHF. Written as DNA, the CDR3 is TGTGCCAGCTCACGGACGAAAGATAGCAATCAGCCCCAGCATTTT.